The rows below give T cell receptor beta chains drawn from one sample of a study of cytomegalovirus exposure and HLA in healthy donors. Measured with immunoSEQ multiplex PCR; TCRdb has only the in-frame clones, and not every one. The sample table sets out just over 80,000 clones. The sample consisted of PBMCs. Receptors were obtained from a woman in her twenties or thirties in good health and CMV-seronegative. The CDR3 runs from the conserved cysteine through the conserved F or W. A D gene is named only where the DNA matches it firmly.

TRBJ1-3,TRBV30,-,CAWSEGHLNSGNTIYF,TGTGCCTGGAGTGAGGGACACCTTAACTCTGGAAACACCATATATTTT
TRBJ1-1,TRBV19,-,CASSSALAPNEAFF,TGTGCCAGTAGTAGTGCCCTGGCACCCAATGAAGCTTTCTTT
TRBJ1-1,TRBV30,TRBD1,CAWRGRTGYSTEAFF,TGTGCCTGGAGGGGTCGGACAGGATATTCCACTGAAGCTTTCTTT
TRBJ2-7,TRBV11-2,TRBD1,CASSLGQGGEQYF,TGTGCCAGCAGCCTCGGACAGGGTGGCGAGCAGTACTTC
TRBJ2-1,TRBV27,-,CASGGGSYNEQFF,TGTGCCAGCGGCGGGGGCAGCTACAATGAGCAGTTCTTC
TRBJ2-7,TRBV5-8,-,CASSLASYEQYF,TGTGCCAGCAGCTTGGCTTCCTACGAGCAGTACTTC
TRBJ1-2,TRBV28,-,CASAPGGGYGYTF,TGTGCCAGCGCCCCGGGGGGCGGCTATGGCTACACCTTC
TRBJ2-5,TRBV5-6,-,CASSSIRSETQYF,TGTGCCAGCAGCTCTATCCGGTCAGAGACCCAGTACTTC
TRBJ2-7,TRBV30,TRBD2,CAWSKLASSSYEQYF,TGTGCCTGGAGTAAACTAGCGTCGAGCTCCTACGAGCAGTACTTC
TRBJ2-2,TRBV7-6,-,CASSPSQLGQRTGELFF,TGTGCCAGCAGCCCATCCCAGTTGGGACAAAGGACCGGGGAGCTGTTTTTT
TRBJ2-2,TRBV9,TRBD1,CASSSGTGRGELFF,TGTGCCAGCAGCTCAGGGACAGGGCGCGGGGAGCTGTTTTTT
TRBJ2-3,TRBV9,-,CASSPGVETQYF,TGTGCCAGCAGCCCGGGGGTTGAGACGCAGTATTTT
TRBJ1-1,TRBV7-8,-,CASSLASGKAFF,TGTGCCAGCAGCTTAGCTTCCGGGAAAGCTTTCTTT
TRBJ2-1,TRBV5-1,TRBD1,CASSLEGAVYNEQFF,TGCGCCAGCAGCTTGGAGGGGGCCGTCTACAATGAGCAGTTCTTC
TRBJ2-7,TRBV5-1,-,CASSLGVGSEQYF,TGCGCCAGCAGCTTAGGAGTCGGGTCCGAGCAGTACTTC
TRBJ2-1,TRBV6-1,TRBD2,CASKTSGKLGNEQFF,TGTGCCAGCAAGACTAGCGGGAAACTGGGGAATGAGCAGTTCTTC
TRBJ2-1,TRBV11-2,-,CASSRWRGEQFF,TGTGCCAGCAGCAGATGGAGGGGTGAGCAGTTCTTC
TRBJ2-1,TRBV2,-,CATDPGASRSNEQFF,TGTGCCACAGACCCAGGGGCTAGCCGGAGCAATGAGCAGTTCTTC
TRBJ1-2,TRBV6-5,TRBD1,CATEDRNYGYTF,TGTGCCACCGAGGACAGGAACTATGGCTACACCTTC
TRBJ2-7,TRBV19,-,CASSSASYEQYF,TGTGCCAGTAGTAGCGCCTCCTACGAGCAGTACTTC
TRBJ1-3,TRBV30,TRBD1,CAGSPDRPSGNTIYF,TGTGCCGGGAGCCCGGACAGGCCCTCTGGAAACACCATATATTTT
TRBJ2-2,TRBV30,-,CAWTSSNTGELFF,TGTGCCTGGACTAGCTCCAACACCGGGGAGCTGTTTTTT
TRBJ2-7,TRBV4-1,-,CASSQDRTSLAYEQYF,TGCGCCAGCAGCCAAGATCGCACTAGCCTCGCCTACGAGCAGTACTTC
TRBJ2-5,TRBV5-1,-,CASSLNIATVGETQYF,TGCGCCAGCAGCTTGAATATAGCGACGGTCGGAGAGACCCAGTACTTC
TRBJ2-7,TRBV6-5,TRBD2,CASSYPGLAPYEQYF,TGTGCCAGCAGTTACCCGGGACTAGCGCCCTACGAGCAGTACTTC
TRBJ2-7,TRBV4-2,TRBD2,CASSHLSGTSLYEQYF,TGTGCCAGCAGCCATTTATCAGGGACTAGCTTGTACGAGCAGTACTTC
TRBJ1-2,TRBV28,-,CASSFTGISNYGYTF,TGTGCCAGCAGTTTCACAGGGATCTCTAACTATGGCTACACCTTC
TRBJ2-7,TRBV5-4,-,CASSLVILSYEQYF,TGTGCCAGCAGCTTGGTTATACTAAGCTACGAGCAGTACTTC
TRBJ2-3,TRBV19,-,CASSIAPLGGDTQYF,TGTGCCAGTAGTATAGCTCCCCTGGGAGGAGATACGCAGTATTTT
TRBJ1-1,TRBV14,TRBD1,CASSTGGADEAFF,TGTGCCAGCAGCACAGGGGGCGCGGATGAAGCTTTCTTT
TRBJ2-2,TRBV7-9,TRBD1,CASSQTGITGELFF,TGTGCCAGCAGCCAGACAGGGATCACCGGGGAGCTGTTTTTT